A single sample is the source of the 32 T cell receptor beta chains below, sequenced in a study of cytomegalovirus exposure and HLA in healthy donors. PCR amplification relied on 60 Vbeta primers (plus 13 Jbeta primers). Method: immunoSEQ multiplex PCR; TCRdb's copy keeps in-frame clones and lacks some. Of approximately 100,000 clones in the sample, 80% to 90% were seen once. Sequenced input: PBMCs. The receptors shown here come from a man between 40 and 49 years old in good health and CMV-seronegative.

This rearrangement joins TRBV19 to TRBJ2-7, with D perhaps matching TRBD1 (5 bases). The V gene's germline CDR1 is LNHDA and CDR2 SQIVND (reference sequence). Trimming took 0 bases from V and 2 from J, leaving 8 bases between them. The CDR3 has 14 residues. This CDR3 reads CASSIDDSTYEQYF. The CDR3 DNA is TGTGCCAGTAGTATAGACGACAGTACCTACGAGCAGTACTTC.

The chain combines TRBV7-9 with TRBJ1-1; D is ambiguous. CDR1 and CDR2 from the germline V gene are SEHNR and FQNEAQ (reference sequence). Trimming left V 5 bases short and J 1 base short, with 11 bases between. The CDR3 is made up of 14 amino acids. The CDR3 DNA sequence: TGTGCCAGCAGCGCCGGACGGGGGAACACTGAAGCTTTCTTT. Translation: CASSAGRGNTEAFF.

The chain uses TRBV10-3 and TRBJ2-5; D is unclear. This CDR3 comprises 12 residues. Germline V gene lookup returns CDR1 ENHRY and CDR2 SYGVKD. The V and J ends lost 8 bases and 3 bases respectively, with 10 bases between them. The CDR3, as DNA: TGTGCCATCGGCAGACAAGAAGAGACCCAGTACTTC. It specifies CAIGRQEETQYF.

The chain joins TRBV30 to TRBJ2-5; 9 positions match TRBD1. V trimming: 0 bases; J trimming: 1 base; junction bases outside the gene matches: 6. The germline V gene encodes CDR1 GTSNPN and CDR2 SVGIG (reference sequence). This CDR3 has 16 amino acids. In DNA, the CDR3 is TGTGCCTGGAGTGTACAGGGGGCCAAATCCCAAGAGACCCAGTACTTC. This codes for CAWSVQGAKSQETQYF.

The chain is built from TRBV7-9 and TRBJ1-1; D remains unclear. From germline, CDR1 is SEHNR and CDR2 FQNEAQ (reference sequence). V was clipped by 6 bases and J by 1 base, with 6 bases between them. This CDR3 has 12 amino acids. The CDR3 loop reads CASSRENTEAFF. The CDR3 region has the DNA TGTGCCAGCAGTCGCGAGAACACTGAAGCTTTCTTT.

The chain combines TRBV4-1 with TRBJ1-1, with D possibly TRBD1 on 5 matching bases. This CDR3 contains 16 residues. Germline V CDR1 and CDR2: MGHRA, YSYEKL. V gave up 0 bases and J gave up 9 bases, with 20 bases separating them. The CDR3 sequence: CASSQEGPGIERKAFF. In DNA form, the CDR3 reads TGCGCCAGCAGCCAAGAGGGGCCTGGTATAGAGAGAAAAGCTTTCTTT.

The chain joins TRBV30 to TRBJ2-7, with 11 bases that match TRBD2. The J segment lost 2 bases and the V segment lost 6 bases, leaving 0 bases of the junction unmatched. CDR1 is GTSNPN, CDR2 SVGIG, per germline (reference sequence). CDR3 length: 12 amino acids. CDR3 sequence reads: CACSGGAYEQYF. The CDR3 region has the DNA TGTGCCTGTAGCGGGGGGGCCTACGAGCAGTACTTC.

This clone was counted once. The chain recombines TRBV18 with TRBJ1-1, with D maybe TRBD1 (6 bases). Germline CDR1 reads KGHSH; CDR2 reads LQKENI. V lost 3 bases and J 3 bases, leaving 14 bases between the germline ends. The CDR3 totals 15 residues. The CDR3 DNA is TGTGCCAGCTCACCGATGACAGGAGCTCACACTGAAGCTTTCTTT. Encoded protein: CASSPMTGAHTEAFF.

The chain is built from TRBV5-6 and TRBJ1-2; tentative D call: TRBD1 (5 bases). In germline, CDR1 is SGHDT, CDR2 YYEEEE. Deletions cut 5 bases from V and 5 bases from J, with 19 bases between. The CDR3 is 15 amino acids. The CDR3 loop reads CASRVDSGYSYGYTF. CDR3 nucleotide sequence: TGTGCCAGCAGGGTAGACAGTGGATATTCTTATGGCTACACCTTC.

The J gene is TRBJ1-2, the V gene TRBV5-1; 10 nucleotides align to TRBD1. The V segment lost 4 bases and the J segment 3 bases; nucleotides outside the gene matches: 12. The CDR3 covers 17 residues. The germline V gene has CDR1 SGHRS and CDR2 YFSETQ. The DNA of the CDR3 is TGCGCCAGCAGCCCGGATAGGGACAGGGGCTTGGACTATGGCTACACCTTC. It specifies CASSPDRDRGLDYGYTF.

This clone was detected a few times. The CDR3 DNA sequence: TGTGCCAGCAGTTACAGCTTGTTTCGTGGGGGGGCCGATGAGCAGTTCTTC. Encoded protein: CASSYSLFRGGADEQFF. The chain has TRBV6-9 and TRBJ2-1; TRBD2 might be the D (7 bases). The length of the CDR3 is 17 residues. V lost 3 bases and J lost 8, with 23 bases in between. Per germline, CDR1 MNHGY and CDR2 SVAAGI.

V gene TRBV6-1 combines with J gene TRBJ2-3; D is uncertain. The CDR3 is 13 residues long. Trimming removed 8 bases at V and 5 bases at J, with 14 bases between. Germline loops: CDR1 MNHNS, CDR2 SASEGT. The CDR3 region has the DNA TGTGCCAGCGGAGAAACTTGGATAGATACGCAGTATTTT. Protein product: CASGETWIDTQYF.

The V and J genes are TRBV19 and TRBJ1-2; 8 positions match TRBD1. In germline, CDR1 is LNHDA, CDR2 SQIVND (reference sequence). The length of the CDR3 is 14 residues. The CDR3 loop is CVTRPGQGNYGYTF. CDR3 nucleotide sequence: TGTGTTACGCGGCCCGGACAGGGAAACTATGGCTACACCTTC.

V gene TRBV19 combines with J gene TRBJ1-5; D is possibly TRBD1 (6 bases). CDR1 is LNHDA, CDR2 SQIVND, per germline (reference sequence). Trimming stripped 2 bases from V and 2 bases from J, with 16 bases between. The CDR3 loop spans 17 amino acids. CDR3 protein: CASSIRTVVGGNQPQHF. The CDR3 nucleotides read TGTGCCAGTAGTATACGGACAGTCGTCGGTGGCAATCAGCCCCAGCATTTT.

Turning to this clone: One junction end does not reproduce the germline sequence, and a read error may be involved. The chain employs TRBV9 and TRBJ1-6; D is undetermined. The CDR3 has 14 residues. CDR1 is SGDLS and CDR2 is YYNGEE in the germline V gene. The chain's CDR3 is CVSKAGSYNSPLHF. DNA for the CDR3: TGTGTCAGCAAAGCCGGGAGTTATAATTCACCCCTCCACTTT.

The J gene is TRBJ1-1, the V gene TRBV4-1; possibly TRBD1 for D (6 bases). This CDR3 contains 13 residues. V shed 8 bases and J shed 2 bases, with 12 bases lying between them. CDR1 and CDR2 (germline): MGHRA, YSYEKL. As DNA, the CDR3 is TGCGCCAGCTCAAACAGGGAAAACACTGAAGCTTTCTTT. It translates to CASSNRENTEAFF.

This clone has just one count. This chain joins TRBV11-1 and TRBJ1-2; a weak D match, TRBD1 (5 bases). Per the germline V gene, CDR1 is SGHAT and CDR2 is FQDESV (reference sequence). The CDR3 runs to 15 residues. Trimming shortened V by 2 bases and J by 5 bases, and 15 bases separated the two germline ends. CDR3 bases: TGTGCCAGCAGCTTACGGACGGACATGCTATATGGCTACACCTTC. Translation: CASSLRTDMLYGYTF. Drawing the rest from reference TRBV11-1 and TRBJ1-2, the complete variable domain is EAEVAQSPRYKITEKSQAVAFWCDPISGHATLYWYRQILGQGPELLVQFQDESVVDDSQLPKDRFSAERLKGVDSTLKIQPAELGDSAMYLCASSLRTDMLYGYTFGSGTRLTVV.

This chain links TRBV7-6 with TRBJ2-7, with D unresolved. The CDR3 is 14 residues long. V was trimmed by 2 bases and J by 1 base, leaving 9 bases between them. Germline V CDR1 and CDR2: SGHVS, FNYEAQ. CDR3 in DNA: TGTGCCAGCAGCTTAACCGACGGGTCCTACGAGCAGTACTTC. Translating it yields CASSLTDGSYEQYF.

The CDR3 sequence: CASVRDSSYNEQFF. Written as DNA, the CDR3 is TGTGCCAGCGTTCGCGATAGCTCCTACAATGAGCAGTTCTTC. The chain links TRBV2 to TRBJ2-1; D uncertain. V lost 8 bases and J 0 bases, leaving 11 bases between the germline ends. CDR1 is SNHLY, CDR2 FYNNEI, per germline. CDR3 length equals 14 residues.

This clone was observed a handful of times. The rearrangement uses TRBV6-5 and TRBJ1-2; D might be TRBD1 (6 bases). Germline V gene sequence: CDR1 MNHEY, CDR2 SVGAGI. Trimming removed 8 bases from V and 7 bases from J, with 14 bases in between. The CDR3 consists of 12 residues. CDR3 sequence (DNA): TGTGCCAGCTGGACGACAGGTAGTGGCTACACCTTC. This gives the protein CASWTTGSGYTF.

The CDR3 sequence is CASSQEETGMSSYNSPLHF. Here the CDR3 DNA reads TGCGCCAGCAGCCAAGAGGAGACAGGGATGAGCTCCTATAATTCACCCCTCCACTTT. V is TRBV4-1 and J is TRBJ1-6; TRBD1 agrees at 7 bases. In germline, CDR1 is MGHRA, CDR2 YSYEKL. The CDR3 spans 19 residues. Losses at the gene ends were 0 bases for V and 0 bases for J; bases not matched to a gene: 8.

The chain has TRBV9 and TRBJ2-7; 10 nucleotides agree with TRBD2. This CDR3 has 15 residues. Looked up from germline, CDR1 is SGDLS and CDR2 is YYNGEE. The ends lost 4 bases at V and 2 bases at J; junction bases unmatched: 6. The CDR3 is CASSSSGGNTYEQYF. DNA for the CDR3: TGTGCCAGCAGCAGTAGCGGGGGGAATACCTACGAGCAGTACTTC. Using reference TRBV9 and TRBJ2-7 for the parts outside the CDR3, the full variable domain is DSGVTQTPKHLITATGQRVTLRCSPRSGDLSVYWYQQSLDQGLQFLIQYYNGEERAKGNILERFSAQQFPDLHSELNLSSLELGDSALYFCASSSSGGNTYEQYFGPGTRLTVT.

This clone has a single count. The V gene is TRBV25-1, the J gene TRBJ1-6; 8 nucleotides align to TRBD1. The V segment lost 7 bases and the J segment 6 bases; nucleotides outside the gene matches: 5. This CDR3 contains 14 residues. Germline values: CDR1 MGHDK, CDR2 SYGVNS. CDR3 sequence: CASTGQGRNSPLHF. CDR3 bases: TGTGCCAGCACCGGACAGGGTCGTAATTCACCCCTCCACTTT. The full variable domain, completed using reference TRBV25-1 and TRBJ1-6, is EADIYQTPRYLVIGTGKKITLECSQTMGHDKMYWYQQDPGMELHLIHYSYGVNSTEKGDLSSESTVSRIRTEHFPLTLESARPSHTSQYLCASTGQGRNSPLHFGNGTRLTVT.

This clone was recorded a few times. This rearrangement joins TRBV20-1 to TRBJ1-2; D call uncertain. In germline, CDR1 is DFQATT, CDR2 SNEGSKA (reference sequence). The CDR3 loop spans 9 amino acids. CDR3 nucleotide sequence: TGCAGCGGCGAGAGGGACTACACCTTC. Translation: CSGERDYTF.

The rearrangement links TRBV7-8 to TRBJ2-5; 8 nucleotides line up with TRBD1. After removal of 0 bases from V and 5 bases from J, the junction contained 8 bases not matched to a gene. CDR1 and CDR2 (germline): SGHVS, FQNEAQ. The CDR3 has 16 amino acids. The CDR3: CASSLATGVTGETQYF. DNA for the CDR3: TGTGCCAGCAGCTTAGCGACAGGGGTGACGGGGGAGACCCAGTACTTC.

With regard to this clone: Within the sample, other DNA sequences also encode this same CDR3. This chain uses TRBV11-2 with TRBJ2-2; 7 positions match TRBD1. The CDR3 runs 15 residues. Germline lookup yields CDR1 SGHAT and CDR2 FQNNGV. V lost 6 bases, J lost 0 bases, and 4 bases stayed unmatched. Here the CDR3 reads CASSRQGANTGELFF. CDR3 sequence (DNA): TGTGCCAGCAGTAGGCAGGGGGCGAACACCGGGGAGCTGTTTTTT.

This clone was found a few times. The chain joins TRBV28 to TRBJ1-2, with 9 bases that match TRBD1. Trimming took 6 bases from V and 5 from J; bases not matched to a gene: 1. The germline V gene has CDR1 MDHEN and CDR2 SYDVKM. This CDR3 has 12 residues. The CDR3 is CASRQGAYGYTF. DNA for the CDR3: TGTGCCAGCAGACAGGGGGCATATGGCTACACCTTC.

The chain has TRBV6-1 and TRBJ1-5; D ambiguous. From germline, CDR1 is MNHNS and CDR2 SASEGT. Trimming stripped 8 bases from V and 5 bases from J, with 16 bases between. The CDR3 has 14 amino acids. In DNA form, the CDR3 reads TGTGCCAGCCACCCGGGTGGAGGGTATCAGCCCCAGCATTTT. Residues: CASHPGGGYQPQHF.

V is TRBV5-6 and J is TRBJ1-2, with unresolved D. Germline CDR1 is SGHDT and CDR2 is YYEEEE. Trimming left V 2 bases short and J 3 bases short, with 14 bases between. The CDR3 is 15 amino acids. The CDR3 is CASSLPGSADYGYTF. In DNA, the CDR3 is TGTGCCAGCAGCTTACCGGGATCAGCAGACTATGGCTACACCTTC.

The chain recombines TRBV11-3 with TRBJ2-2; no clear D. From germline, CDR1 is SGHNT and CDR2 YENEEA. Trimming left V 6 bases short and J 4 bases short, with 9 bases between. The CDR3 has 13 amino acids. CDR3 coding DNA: TGTGCCAGCAGGCTATCGGGCACCGGGGAGCTGTTTTTT. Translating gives CASRLSGTGELFF.

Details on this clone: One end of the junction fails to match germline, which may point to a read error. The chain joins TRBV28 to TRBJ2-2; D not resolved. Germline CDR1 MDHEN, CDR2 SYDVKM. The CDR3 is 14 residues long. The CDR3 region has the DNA TGTGCCGGCAGTTTAGCAGTGGACACCGGGGAGCTGTTTTTT. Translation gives CAGSLAVDTGELFF.

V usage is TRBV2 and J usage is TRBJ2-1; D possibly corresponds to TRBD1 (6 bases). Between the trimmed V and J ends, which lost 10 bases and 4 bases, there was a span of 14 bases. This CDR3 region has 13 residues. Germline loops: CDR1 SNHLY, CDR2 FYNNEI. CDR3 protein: CATSGTFYNEQFF. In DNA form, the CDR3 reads TGTGCCACATCCGGGACATTTTACAATGAGCAGTTCTTC.